A selection of T cell receptor beta chains follows, all from one sample in a study of radiotherapy plus CTLA-4 blockade in lung cancer. Only in-frame clones appear in the TCRdb table, and some are missing; sequencing was by immunoSEQ multiplex PCR. The data show about 40,000 clones, with 79% seen just once and around a quarter held by the top ten. The sequences come from peripheral blood, collected from a patient treated with radiotherapy plus ipilimumab. The origin of the receptors is a human donor with non-small cell lung cancer that progressed on radiotherapy plus ipilimumab. CDR3s include the opening cysteine and the closing phenylalanine or tryptophan.

j_call v_call cdr3_aa
. TRBV4-1 CASSLSAPLVYEQYF
TRBJ1-3 TRBV2 CASSQGWDTIYF
TRBJ2-6 TRBV2 CASRSGIVSGANVLTF
TRBJ2-2 TRBV6-1 CASLVVYTTGELFF
TRBJ2-7 TRBV7-9 CASSLVAGKEQYF
TRBJ1-3 TRBV2 CASSEGAHGNTIYF
TRBJ1-1 TRBV19 CASSMAKGEAFF
TRBJ2-7 TRBV6-1 CASSEATGSKWAYEQYF
TRBJ1-5 TRBV19 CASRGGEQLNQPQHF
TRBJ2-5 TRBV4-2 CASSQEIATKAETQYF
TRBJ1-4 TRBV5-4 CASSRVGEKLFF
TRBJ2-5 TRBV6-1 CASSEVPPGGKEETQYF
TRBJ1-5 TRBV18 CASSSLSIDSNQPQHF
TRBJ2-3 TRBV6-1 CASSEFGASGGYTQYF
TRBJ1-1 TRBV7-9 CASSLGPGGNTEAFF
TRBJ2-5 TRBV25-1 CASSVQGEETQYF
TRBJ2-3 TRBV5-1 CASSPGGGLAGADTQYF
TRBJ1-4 TRBV25-1 CASSDPSGTGGKEKLFF
TRBJ2-1 TRBV15 CATSTDRGTYNEQFF
TRBJ1-1 TRBV14 CASSQDLAGDAFF
TRBJ1-1 TRBV7-2 CASRAGGGTEAFF
TRBJ1-2 TRBV11-2 CASSLVAGWAYGYTF
TRBJ1-2 TRBV4-2 CASSEAGGEYGYTF
TRBJ2-3 TRBV7-2 CASSRFGGSTDTQYF
TRBJ1-2 TRBV19 CASSIPGQGAVGYTF
TRBJ1-6 TRBV2 CASSDRSRTLNNSPLHF
TRBJ1-2 TRBV5-5 CASSLAQADYGYTF
TRBJ2-5 TRBV9 CASSVTGNGLAWETQYF
TRBJ2-7 TRBV5-1 CASSLTSGGPNYEQYF
TRBJ2-4 TRBV27 CASSPGRIAGMLAKNIQYF
TRBJ1-2 TRBV27 CASSWGQGLGYTF
TRBJ2-5 TRBV2 CASSLAGIQETQYF